The 6 T cell receptor beta chains below come from one sample, sequenced in a study of shared clonotypes between healthy human individuals. This table comes from immunoSEQ multiplex PCR, and its TCRdb copy is limited to in-frame clones, with some not included. The sample includes 2 million to 2.5 million clones, around 90% of them seen just once. The sequencing input was naive CD4+ T cells from PBMCs. Indicated subset: CD45RA+ positively selected. These receptors originate from a man between 18 and 29 years old in good health. Some clones in this sample may be carry-over from other donors' samples.

V usage is TRBV14 and J usage is TRBJ2-3; 11 positions match TRBD2. Losses at the gene ends were 4 bases for V and 6 bases for J; bases not matched to a gene: 9. Germline CDR1 reads SGHDN; CDR2 reads FVKESK. The CDR3 is 16 residues long. The CDR3 nucleotides read TGTGCCAGCAGCCGTCATAGCGGGAGGGGGCGCGATACGCAGTATTTT. This sequence encodes CASSRHSGRGRDTQYF.

This chain connects TRBV28 to TRBJ2-2; D unclear. Between the trimmed V and J ends, which lost 7 bases and 5 bases, there was a span of 11 bases. This CDR3 comprises 13 residues. The germline gives CDR1 MDHEN, CDR2 SYDVKM. The CDR3 region has the DNA TGTGCCAGCACGCCTCAGGTTACCGGGGAGCTGTTTTTT. It translates to CASTPQVTGELFF.

The rearrangement links TRBV7-2 to TRBJ2-3; 9 nucleotides match TRBD2. After removal of 5 bases from V and 1 base from J, the junction contained 7 bases not matched to a gene. CDR1 is SGHTA, CDR2 FQGNSA, per germline. The CDR3 totals 16 residues. CDR3 nucleotides: TGTGCCAGCAGCAAAACCGGGACTAGCCGCACAGATACGCAGTATTTT. This codes for CASSKTGTSRTDTQYF.

The chain links TRBV18 to TRBJ2-3; 7 positions match TRBD2. This CDR3 comprises 14 residues. Germline assignment: CDR1 KGHSH and CDR2 LQKENI. V was pared by 6 bases and J by 5 bases, with 8 bases of the junction left unmatched. The CDR3 DNA reads as TGTGCCAGCTCCGGGACCGGGAGGATAGATACGCAGTATTTT. This gives the protein CASSGTGRIDTQYF.

This chain connects TRBV27 to TRBJ2-1, with D perhaps matching TRBD1 or TRBD2 (5 bases each). The germline CDR1 and CDR2 sequences are MNHEY and SMNVEV (reference sequence). This CDR3 spans 13 amino acids. Trimming took 3 bases from V and 5 from J, leaving 8 bases between them. CDR3 in DNA: TGTGCCAGCAGTTTGGGACCAGACAATGAGCAGTTCTTC. Translation: CASSLGPDNEQFF.

The chain couples TRBV30 to TRBJ2-3; D is possibly TRBD1 (5 bases). The CDR3 runs to 15 residues. CDR1 and CDR2 (germline): GTSNPN, SVGIG (reference sequence). V was clipped by 1 base and J by 2 bases, with 13 bases between them. The CDR3 bases are TGTGCCTGGAGTGGACAGACGGATTACACAGATACGCAGTATTTT. Translated, it gives CAWSGQTDYTDTQYF.